These T cell receptor beta chains were read from a single sample in a study of T cells in Graves' hyperthyroidism and ophthalmopathy. TCRdb passed the multiplex PCR reads through MiXCR, listing each CDR3 protein once. Seen here are 490,000 or so distinct CDR3 sequences, about 20% observed once, and the top ten hold 45% to 55%. What was sequenced was blood. These receptors were collected from a woman in her 70s with Graves' ophthalmopathy. Each CDR3 is given with its conserved first and last residue. The D gene is left open where the match is weak. The size of a clone is reported for some rows only, either as once, few or many, or as a class for expanded clones.

v_call,clone_size,j_call,d_call,cdr3_nt,cdr3_aa
TRBV9,.,TRBJ2-3,.,TGTGCCAGCAGCGTAGGTGTCGGGGGCACCATAAGCACAGATACGCAGTATTTT,CASSVGVGGTISTDTQYF
TRBV29-1,few,TRBJ1-2,TRBD1,TGCAGCGTTGCGGGACAGGGACATGGCTACACCTTC,CSVAGQGHGYTF
TRBV29-1,few,TRBJ2-7,.,TGCAGCGTTGGAATTGACAGGTCCTACGAGCAGTACTTC,CSVGIDRSYEQYF
TRBV7-2,few,TRBJ2-7,TRBD2,TGTGCCAGCAGCTCGCTAGGACTAGTGGGGGAGCAGTACTTC,CASSSLGLVGEQYF
TRBV7-2,many,TRBJ1-1,TRBD1,TGTGCCAGCAGCCTGGACAGGGGGACGGGCACTGAAGCTTTCTTT,CASSLDRGTGTEAFF
TRBV20-1,many,TRBJ2-3,TRBD2,TGCAGTGCTAGTGCAGGACTAGCGGACGTATCCGCAGATACGCAGTATTTT,CSASAGLADVSADTQYF
TRBV6-2/TRBV6-3,.,TRBJ2-2,.,TGTGCCAGCACTTTACTACTCAGTCCCGGGGAGCTGTTTTTT,CASTLLLSPGELFF
TRBV18,.,TRBJ2-1,TRBD1,TGTGCCAGCTCACCCCAAACGGGACAGGGGCTTCGCAATGAGCAGTTCTTC,CASSPQTGQGLRNEQFF
TRBV27,few,TRBJ2-7,.,TGTGCCAGCAGTTTCCTAGGGGCCCCCATGTCAGGCGAGCAGTACTTC,CASSFLGAPMSGEQYF
TRBV20-1,few,TRBJ2-2,.,TGCAGTGCTCGCCGACTAGGGGTCGGGGAGCTGTTTTTT,CSARRLGVGELFF
TRBV10-3,.,TRBJ2-5,.,TGTGCCATCAGGGAAGGTGGGCGGACCAAAGAGACCCAGTACTTC,CAIREGGRTKETQYF
TRBV28,few,TRBJ2-4,.,TGTGCCAGCTGTACAACGGGGGGCCGAAACATTCAGTACTTC,CASCTTGGRNIQYF
TRBV28,many,TRBJ2-4,.,TGTGCCAGCGTCGGTCAGGGTACAAACATTCAGTACTTC,CASVGQGTNIQYF
TRBV10-3,.,TRBJ2-2,TRBD1,TGTGCCATCAGTGGGGCAGGGACAGGAGACACCGGGGAGCTGTTTTTT,CAISGAGTGDTGELFF
TRBV11-1,many,TRBJ2-1,.,TGTGCCAGCAGCTTATACGGGAATGAGCAGTTCTTC,CASSLYGNEQFF
TRBV5-1,.,TRBJ2-1,.,TGCGCCAGCAGCTTGTCGGGATTTACCTACAATGAGCAGTTCTTC,CASSLSGFTYNEQFF
TRBV12-3/TRBV12-4,few,TRBJ2-2,.,TGTGCCAGCAGTTTAATTGGATTCACCGGGGAGCTGTTTTTT,CASSLIGFTGELFF
TRBV12-3/TRBV12-4,many,TRBJ1-1,.,TGTGCCAGCAGTTTTCCTGGGAGGCCTGAAGCTTTCTTT,CASSFPGRPEAFF
TRBV19,.,TRBJ2-7,TRBD1,TGTGCCAGTACCCCGACAGGGTCCCGAGGCGACGAGCAGTACTTC,CASTPTGSRGDEQYF
TRBV6-1,.,TRBJ2-7,TRBD1,TGTGCCAGCAGCCCGGTCGGGACAGGGAGCTACGAGCAGTACTTC,CASSPVGTGSYEQYF
TRBV6-2/TRBV6-3,.,TRBJ2-7,.,TGTGCCAGCGAACGACCGCGCGCAACGTACTACGAGCAGTACTTC,CASERPRATYYEQYF
TRBV2,many,TRBJ1-2,.,TGTGCCAGCAGGGGATTGGGCTATGGCTACACCTTC,CASRGLGYGYTF
TRBV24-1,.,TRBJ2-5,.,TGTGCCACCAGTGATTTCTACGGGAACCAAGAGACCCAGTACTTC,CATSDFYGNQETQYF
TRBV6-5,many,TRBJ1-1,.,TGTGCCAGCAGTTACTCATACAGGGTTACTGAAGCTTTCTTT,CASSYSYRVTEAFF
TRBV3-1,.,TRBJ2-7,.,TGTGCCAGCAGCCAAGGGGTTAGCGGCGAGCAGTACTTC,CASSQGVSGEQYF
TRBV10-1,.,TRBJ1-5,.,TGCGCCAGCAGTGAGTCGGCTGCCTACCATAGCAATCAGCCCCAGCATTTT,CASSESAAYHSNQPQHF
TRBV7-8,many,TRBJ1-1,TRBD1,TGTGCCAGCAGCGCGGACAGGGGTAGCACTGAAGCTTTCTTT,CASSADRGSTEAFF
TRBV11-2,.,TRBJ1-1,.,TGTGCCAGCAGCTTCGCAGGGAGAAGAAACACTGAAGCTTTCTTT,CASSFAGRRNTEAFF
TRBV11-2,.,TRBJ1-2,.,TGTGCCAGCAGCTTAGTCCCCCGAGGGGGTAGAAATGGCTACACCTTC,CASSLVPRGGRNGYTF
TRBV28,few,TRBJ2-7,TRBD1,TGTGCCAGCAGTCCGGGACAGGGGAAGCGGGAGCAGTACTTC,CASSPGQGKREQYF
TRBV7-2,.,TRBJ2-1,TRBD2,TGTGCCAGCAGACACCCCGTGGGACTAGCGGGAGAAAACTACAATGAGCAGTTCTTC,CASRHPVGLAGENYNEQFF
TRBV10-1,.,TRBJ2-3,TRBD2,TGCGCCAGCAGCCCCTCCAGCGGGAAGGGTACAGATACGCAGTATTTT,CASSPSSGKGTDTQYF
TRBV7-9,few,TRBJ1-2,TRBD1,TGTGCCGACTCCACAGGGGAAGGCTACACCTTC,CADSTGEGYTF
TRBV19,few,TRBJ2-1,.,TGTGCCAGTAGTACATATAGCGGAGCGAATAGTGAGCAGTTCTTC,CASSTYSGANSEQFF
TRBV28,many,TRBJ2-2,TRBD1,TGTGCCAGCAGTTCGCAGGGGGCGCGAACCGGGGAGCTGTTTTTT,CASSSQGARTGELFF
TRBV9,.,TRBJ1-2,.,TGTGCCAGCAGCGTATCCGTCACCTATGGCTACACCTTC,CASSVSVTYGYTF
TRBV11-2,many,TRBJ2-5,.,TGTGCCAGCAGTTTCGGGAAAGAGACCCAGTACTTC,CASSFGKETQYF
TRBV7-2,many,TRBJ2-5,TRBD2,TGTGCCAGCAGCTTGTCTAGCGGGAGGGAGACCCAGTACTTC,CASSLSSGRETQYF
TRBV2,.,TRBJ2-3,.,TGTGCCAGCACTCTGGAGGGGACGCAGTGTTTT,CASTLEGTQCF
TRBV28,many,TRBJ2-3,TRBD2,TGTGCCACCATAGCGGGAGGGCCTCCACGGGATACGCAGTATTTT,CATIAGGPPRDTQYF
TRBV3-1,.,TRBJ2-1,.,TGTGCCAGCAGCCAACCGACTTGGAGAGGCTCCTACAATGAGCAGTTCTTC,CASSQPTWRGSYNEQFF